These 12 T cell receptor beta chains were all obtained from the same sample, sequenced in a study of T cell responses to AZD1222 COVID-19 vaccine. Data came from immunoSEQ multiplex PCR; TCRdb stores just in-frame clones and leaves some out. The sample holds approximately 160,000 clones, around nine tenths seen once. This sample comprised peripheral blood, obtained on day 0 of AZD1222 vaccination. Receptor source: an adult in good health.

The rearrangement links TRBV6-6 to TRBJ1-5; D perhaps matches TRBD1 (6 bases). This CDR3 has 15 amino acids. Germline V CDR1 and CDR2: MNHNY, SVGAGI (reference sequence). Trimming took off 6 bases at V and 6 bases at J, with 18 bases between the two ends. The chain's CDR3 is CASRLGQGSSQPQHF. The CDR3 region has the DNA TGTGCCAGCAGGCTCGGGCAGGGGAGTAGTCAGCCCCAGCATTTT.

The chain couples TRBV28 to TRBJ1-2; D is unresolved. Per the germline V gene, CDR1 is MDHEN and CDR2 is SYDVKM. This CDR3 is 13 amino acids long. The V gene lost 10 bases and the J gene lost 7 bases, with 19 bases spanning the gap. CDR3: CAILTPEFSGYTF. The CDR3 region has the DNA TGTGCCATCTTGACCCCCGAATTTTCTGGCTACACCTTC.

This chain links TRBV13 with TRBJ2-1; no firm D call. V was shortened by 0 bases and J by 2 bases, with 5 bases between the two germline ends. This CDR3 is built from 14 residues. The V gene's germline CDR1 is PRHDT and CDR2 FYEKMQ (reference sequence). The CDR3: CASSLGGTYNEQFF. For the CDR3, the DNA is TGTGCCAGCAGCTTAGGGGGAACCTACAATGAGCAGTTCTTC.

The chain uses TRBV6-5 and TRBJ1-6; D uncertain. CDR3 length equals 15 residues. Germline V gene lookup returns CDR1 MNHEY and CDR2 SVGAGI. V was trimmed by 4 bases and J by 12 bases, leaving 19 bases between them. CDR3 residues: CASSSRSEGRGPLHF. The CDR3 DNA sequence: TGTGCCAGCAGTTCGCGATCGGAGGGCCGAGGACCCCTCCACTTT.

The V gene is TRBV7-2, the J gene TRBJ2-7, with D unresolved. This CDR3 contains 11 residues. V was clipped by 5 bases and J by 5 bases, with 7 bases between them. Germline V gene data show CDR1 as SGHTA and CDR2 as FQGNSA. The CDR3 sequence is CASSPTHEQYF. For the CDR3, the DNA is TGTGCCAGCAGCCCTACCCACGAGCAGTACTTC.

The chain recombines TRBV11-1 with TRBJ1-6; TRBD1 matches at 7 bases. This CDR3 spans 16 amino acids. Trimming took 3 bases from V and 1 from J; bases not matched to a gene: 3. Germline CDR1 and CDR2: SGHAT and FQDESV (reference sequence). CDR3 DNA sequence: TGTGCCAGCAGCTTCGACAGGGTATCCTATAATTCACCCCTCCACTTT. Its translation: CASSFDRVSYNSPLHF.

The rearrangement links TRBV6-6 to TRBJ1-1; D is unclear. This CDR3 has 11 residues. Trimming cost V 3 bases and J 6 bases, with 5 bases left between them. Germline values: CDR1 MNHNY, CDR2 SVGAGI (reference sequence). In nucleotides, the CDR3 is TGTGCCAGCAGTTATTTTGCTGAAGCTTTCTTT. Its translation is CASSYFAEAFF.

The genes are TRBV28 and TRBJ1-2; D remains ambiguous. Per germline, CDR1 MDHEN and CDR2 SYDVKM. V was trimmed by 1 base and J by 8 bases, leaving 11 bases between them. CDR3 size: 13 residues. The CDR3 DNA follows: TGTGCCAGCAGTTTATTACAATTCCGAGGCTACACCTTC. Amino acid sequence: CASSLLQFRGYTF.

The rearrangement uses TRBV5-8 and TRBJ1-5; D uncertain. Trimming left V 5 bases short and J 3 bases short, with 12 bases between. The germline V gene has CDR1 SGHTS and CDR2 YDEGEE. This CDR3 has 14 residues. CDR3 sequence (DNA): TGTGCCAGCAGGCTGACTGCTTTCAATCAGCCCCAGCATTTT. Residues: CASRLTAFNQPQHF.

The chain joins TRBV7-3 to TRBJ1-3; D is perhaps TRBD1 (5 bases). V lost 4 bases to trimming and J lost 4 bases, with 8 bases between them. The CDR3 sequence is 13 residues long. CDR1 is SGHTA, CDR2 FQGTGA, per germline. The CDR3 is CASSSNRGNTIYF. The CDR3 DNA is TGTGCCAGCAGCTCGAACAGGGGAAACACCATATATTTT. The variable domain in full, completed from reference TRBV7-3 and TRBJ1-3, reads GAGVSQTPSNKVTEKGKYVELRCDPISGHTALYWYRQSLGQGPEFLIYFQGTGAADDSGLPNDRFFAVRPEGSVSTLKIQRTERGDSAVYLCASSSNRGNTIYFGEGSWLTVV.

The chain has TRBV18 and TRBJ1-2, with TRBD1 matching 7 bases. Germline loops: CDR1 KGHSH, CDR2 LQKENI. The CDR3 runs 16 residues. Trimming cost V 3 bases and J 5 bases; bases outside gene matches: 12. This chain's CDR3 is CASSPNDPTTGYGYTF. The CDR3 DNA reads as TGTGCCAGCTCACCTAACGACCCGACGACAGGGTATGGCTACACCTTC.

This chain links TRBV4-3 with TRBJ1-2, with TRBD1 matching 7 bases. Germline assignment: CDR1 LGHNA and CDR2 YSLEER. This CDR3 contains 16 residues. Unmatched junction bases numbered 11, after V lost 1 base and J lost 6 bases. CDR3 sequence (DNA): TGCGCCAGCAGCCAAGGACTGGCAGGGGGAAGGGATGGCTACACCTTC. It codes for CASSQGLAGGRDGYTF.